The entry that follows covers one TCR beta chain sequence. After removal of 11 bases from V and 3 bases from J, the junction contained 8 bases not matched to a gene. Germline-derived CDR1 and CDR2 are SNHLY and FYNNEI. This CDR3 comprises 14 residues. This sample is part of a study of cytomegalovirus exposure and HLA in healthy donors. PCR used 60 Vbeta primers and 13 Jbeta primers. Generated by immunoSEQ multiplex PCR, the TCRdb table keeps only in-frame clones and is missing some. The data include approximately 120,000 clones; the top ten clones carry roughly 2.5%. The sequencing sample was made of PBMCs. The gene calls are TRBV2 and TRBJ2-7, with 12 bases identical to TRBD1. The source of this sequence is a man younger than 40 in good health and CMV-seronegative. The CDR3 sequence is CAGSRDRGHYEQYF. The CDR3 DNA is TGTGCCGGGAGCCGGGACAGGGGGCACTACGAGCAGTACTTC.